Below are 20 T cell receptor beta chains sequenced from a single sample in a study of OX40 agonist ivuxolimab in advanced cancers. Clones were sequenced by immunoSEQ multiplex PCR, and TCRdb holds only the in-frame ones, with some missing. This sample has about 100,000 clones, with less than 95% found just once. The specimen comprised CD4+ or CD8+ T cells sorted from blood, sampled in a trial of the OX40 agonist ivuxolimab. The receptors were gathered from an adult with an advanced solid tumor such as melanoma, head and neck, liver or kidney cancer.

The chain has TRBV18 and TRBJ2-2; no definite D call. This CDR3 region has 15 residues. Trimming shortened V by 1 base and J by 4 bases, and 10 bases separated the two germline ends. The germline CDR1 and CDR2 sequences are KGHSH and LQKENI. The CDR3 sequence: CASSPQGSGTGELFF. The CDR3 bases are TGTGCCAGCTCACCACAGGGATCGGGCACCGGGGAGCTGTTTTTT. The variable domain in full, completed from reference TRBV18 and TRBJ2-2, reads NAGVMQNPRHLVRRRGQEARLRCSPMKGHSHVYWYRQLPEEGLKFMVYLQKENIIDESGMPKERFSAEFPKEGPSILRIQQVVRGDSAAYFCASSPQGSGTGELFFGEGSRLTVL.

The chain uses TRBV6-1 and TRBJ1-1, with TRBD1 matching over 7 bases. Germline CDR1 reads MNHNS; CDR2 reads SASEGT. The CDR3 loop spans 14 amino acids. Unmatched junction bases numbered 7, after V lost 4 bases and J lost 5 bases. Here the CDR3 reads CASSAYRGETEAFF. In nucleotides, the CDR3 is TGTGCCAGCAGTGCCTACAGGGGCGAGACTGAAGCTTTCTTT.

The chain carries TRBV6-1 and TRBJ2-5, with 9 nucleotides matching TRBD2. The germline gives CDR1 MNHNS, CDR2 SASEGT. This CDR3 is 12 amino acids long. Germline trimming cut 7 bases from V and 5 bases from J; bases unmatched to any gene: 2. CDR3 nucleotide sequence: TGTGCCAGCAACAGCGGGAGGGAGACCCAGTACTTC. Its translation: CASNSGRETQYF.

The V call is TRBV28, the J call TRBJ1-2; 12 bases match TRBD1. This CDR3 spans 17 amino acids. The ends lost 4 bases at V and 5 bases at J; junction bases unmatched: 11. CDR1 is MDHEN and CDR2 is SYDVKM in the germline V gene. CDR3 amino acids: CASSSHLSGQGAYGYTF. DNA of the CDR3: TGTGCCAGCAGTTCCCATCTCTCGGGACAGGGGGCTTATGGCTACACCTTC.

This rearrangement joins TRBV4-3 to TRBJ2-2, with D unresolved. Germline V gene sequence: CDR1 LGHNA, CDR2 YSLEER. V lost 0 bases and J lost 6, with 8 bases in between. This CDR3 contains 14 residues. In DNA, the CDR3 is TGCGCCAGCAGCCAAGAGGGATACGCCGGGGAGCTGTTTTTT. It translates to CASSQEGYAGELFF.

The genes are TRBV7-9 and TRBJ1-2; 7 bases are a match to TRBD1. J lost 2 bases, V lost 4 bases, and 16 bases had no gene match. The CDR3 loop spans 18 amino acids. Germline V gene lookup returns CDR1 SEHNR and CDR2 FQNEAQ (reference sequence). CDR3 protein: CASSSTWDSVGGNYGYTF. CDR3 DNA: TGTGCCAGCAGCTCCACCTGGGACAGTGTAGGTGGAAACTATGGCTACACCTTC.

This clone was found once. The chain has TRBV2 and TRBJ2-7; 7 bases agree with TRBD2. Germline V gives CDR1 SNHLY, CDR2 FYNNEI. Trimming at V came to 2 bases and at J to 0 bases, leaving 4 bases not matched to a gene. CDR3 length: 15 residues. The CDR3 region has the DNA TGTGCCAGCAGTGAATTGGGACTAAGCTCCTACGAGCAGTACTTC. It encodes CASSELGLSSYEQYF.

The V and J genes are TRBV28 and TRBJ1-1, with TRBD1 as a possible D gene (5 bases). This CDR3 comprises 15 residues. CDR1 is MDHEN and CDR2 is SYDVKM in the germline V gene. V lost 3 bases to trimming and J lost 0 bases, with 11 bases between them. CDR3 residues: CASSFREPMNTEAFF. The CDR3 DNA sequence: TGTGCCAGCAGTTTCAGGGAACCTATGAACACTGAAGCTTTCTTT.

This clone was seen only once. The rearrangement uses TRBV5-1 and TRBJ1-2; 8 bases are shared with TRBD1. Germline-derived CDR1 and CDR2 are SGHRS and YFSETQ. J lost 1 base, V lost 0 bases, and 5 bases had no gene match. This CDR3 has 16 amino acids. The CDR3: CASSLGQGAVNYGYTF. The CDR3 nucleotides are TGCGCCAGCAGCTTGGGGCAGGGGGCTGTTAACTATGGCTACACCTTC.

V usage is TRBV28 and J usage is TRBJ2-1; perhaps TRBD2 as D (6 bases). CDR1 and CDR2 (germline): MDHEN, SYDVKM. CDR3 length equals 12 residues. V lost 4 bases to trimming and J lost 5 bases, with 6 bases between them. DNA for the CDR3: TGTGCCAGCAGTTCGGGAGACAATGAGCAGTTCTTC. Translated, it gives CASSSGDNEQFF.

CDR3 DNA: TGTGCCAGCAGCGCCGACAGGGGGCGAAGGGAAAAACTGTTTTTT. The encoded protein is CASSADRGRREKLFF. The chain carries TRBV7-9 and TRBJ1-4; TRBD1 agrees at 10 bases. The CDR3 loop spans 15 amino acids. V trimming: 5 bases; J trimming: 8 bases; junction bases outside the gene matches: 8. The germline V gene has CDR1 SEHNR and CDR2 FQNEAQ (reference sequence). The whole variable domain, filled in from reference TRBV7-9 and TRBJ1-4, reads DTGVSQNPRHKITKRGQNVTFRCDPISEHNRLYWYRQTLGQGPEFLTYFQNEAQLEKSRLLSDRFSAERPKGSFSTLEIQRTEQGDSAMYLCASSADRGRREKLFFGSGTQLSVL.

The chain links TRBV6-6 to TRBJ2-7; D is unclear. This CDR3 is built from 12 residues. CDR1 and CDR2 from the germline V gene are MNHNY and SVGAGI (reference sequence). V gave up 3 bases and J gave up 3 bases, with 6 bases separating them. For the CDR3, the DNA is TGTGCCAGCAGTTATGGGCGCTACGAGCAGTACTTC. Translation: CASSYGRYEQYF.

The gene calls are TRBV18 and TRBJ2-3, with TRBD1 matching 7 bases. CDR1 and CDR2 (germline): KGHSH, LQKENI. V was clipped by 0 bases and J by 1 base; unmatched bases: 4. The CDR3 loop spans 16 amino acids. The chain's CDR3 is CASSPPRGQGTDTQYF. The CDR3, as DNA: TGTGCCAGCTCACCACCGAGAGGACAGGGCACAGATACGCAGTATTTT.

The chain joins TRBV9 to TRBJ2-7, with D possibly TRBD2 on 6 matching bases. The CDR3 loop spans 15 amino acids. Between the trimmed V and J ends, which lost 0 bases and 2 bases, there was a span of 12 bases. Germline V lookup: CDR1 SGDLS, CDR2 YYNGEE. This CDR3 reads CASSVAGDRAYEQYF. CDR3 coding DNA: TGTGCCAGCAGCGTAGCGGGGGACCGCGCCTACGAGCAGTACTTC.

This chain joins TRBV10-3 and TRBJ2-1; 11 bases align to TRBD2. The CDR3 consists of 15 residues. Trimming cost V 4 bases and J 6 bases; bases outside gene matches: 5. Germline V gene sequence: CDR1 ENHRY, CDR2 SYGVKD. CDR3 coding DNA: TGTGCCATCAGTGGGGAACTAGCGGGAGTCAATGAGCAGTTCTTC. Translated, it gives CAISGELAGVNEQFF.

This chain joins TRBV18 and TRBJ2-1; 7 nucleotides match TRBD2. The CDR3 spans 15 residues. Trimming at V came to 6 bases and at J to 3 bases, leaving 8 bases not matched to a gene. Germline V gene data show CDR1 as KGHSH and CDR2 as LQKENI. This chain's CDR3 is CASSPDGGGYNEQFF. The CDR3 nucleotides read TGTGCCAGCTCCCCCGACGGCGGGGGCTACAATGAGCAGTTCTTC. The full variable domain, with the rest looked up from reference TRBV18 and TRBJ2-1, is NAGVMQNPRHLVRRRGQEARLRCSPMKGHSHVYWYRQLPEEGLKFMVYLQKENIIDESGMPKERFSAEFPKEGPSILRIQQVVRGDSAAYFCASSPDGGGYNEQFFGPGTRLTVL.

With regard to this clone: The sample carries other DNA sequences with the same CDR3. The J gene is TRBJ2-6, the V gene TRBV4-3; no clear D gene. The CDR3 totals 13 residues. The V gene lost 3 bases and the J gene lost 2 bases, with 2 bases spanning the gap. Per germline, CDR1 LGHNA and CDR2 YSLEER. The CDR3: CASSQAGANVLTF. CDR3 sequence (DNA): TGCGCCAGCAGCCAGGCTGGGGCCAACGTCCTGACTTTC.

This rearrangement joins TRBV11-3 to TRBJ2-1; possibly TRBD2 for D (6 bases). The CDR3 is made up of 14 amino acids. V was cut by 3 bases and J by 3 bases, with 9 bases left in between. From germline, CDR1 is SGHNT and CDR2 YENEEA. The CDR3: CASSLASDYNEQFF. CDR3 coding DNA: TGTGCCAGCAGCTTGGCTAGCGACTACAATGAGCAGTTCTTC.

This chain joins TRBV21-1 and TRBJ1-1; no check of the table's D call, TRBD1, against the DNA was made. TRBV21-1 is a pseudogene segment. This CDR3 spans 21 amino acids. CDR3 in DNA: TGTGCCAGCAGCAAAGGAGGTTTTCGCCGGGGACAGGGAATCTCGAACACTGAAGCTTTCTTT. Its protein product is CASSKGGFRRGQGISNTEAFF.

The chain is built from TRBV19 and TRBJ1-3; D uncertain. The CDR3 consists of 14 residues. Germline V lookup: CDR1 LNHDA, CDR2 SQIVND (reference sequence). Trimming took 3 bases from V and 4 from J, leaving 10 bases between them. This CDR3 reads CASSMMGLGNTIYF. The CDR3 bases are TGTGCCAGTAGTATGATGGGCCTGGGAAACACCATATATTTT.